The 20 T cell receptor beta chains reported below all come from one sample, sequenced in a study of control samples from healthy donors and cancer patients. Some clones are missing from TCRdb's copy, which holds only in-frame ones; the method was immunoSEQ multiplex PCR. The sample shows 120,000 to 150,000 clones, 89% of them seen only once. Source material: blood. The receptors originated from a man younger than 40 in good health.

CDR3 sequence (DNA): TGTGCCAGCAGCGAGGACAGGGTGGCCGATACGCAGTATTTT. As protein: CASSEDRVADTQYF. The rearrangement links TRBV5-4 to TRBJ2-3; 8 nucleotides line up with TRBD1. CDR1 is SGHNT and CDR2 is YYREEE in the germline V gene (reference sequence). J lost 6 bases, V lost 4 bases, and 7 bases had no gene match. CDR3 length: 14 amino acids.

This chain connects TRBV12-1 to TRBJ2-7. TRBV12-1 is shown as a pseudogene. CDR3 length: 13 residues. The chain's CDR3 is CAPSPGANGEQYF. As DNA, the CDR3 is TGTGCCCCCAGTCCGGGGGCCAACGGCGAGCAGTACTTC.

The rearrangement joins TRBV4-1 to TRBJ2-2; 8 positions match TRBD1. The CDR3 contains 18 residues. V was pared by 4 bases and J by 1 base, with 11 bases of the junction left unmatched. Per the germline V gene, CDR1 is MGHRA and CDR2 is YSYEKL. This chain's CDR3 is CASSRYLQGGRNTGELFF. The CDR3 nucleotides read TGCGCCAGCAGCCGGTACCTACAGGGGGGACGGAACACCGGGGAGCTGTTTTTT.

V and J are TRBV7-9 and TRBJ2-3; D not certain. V lost 5 bases, J lost 2 bases, and 14 bases lay in between. The CDR3 spans 15 residues. Per the germline V gene, CDR1 is SEHNR and CDR2 is FQNEAQ (reference sequence). The CDR3 reads CASSPQRHLTDTQYF. Here the CDR3 DNA reads TGTGCCAGCAGCCCCCAACGACACCTCACAGATACGCAGTATTTT. The whole variable domain, filled in from reference TRBV7-9 and TRBJ2-3, reads DTGVSQNPRHKITKRGQNVTFRCDPISEHNRLYWYRQTLGQGPEFLTYFQNEAQLEKSRLLSDRFSAERPKGSFSTLEIQRTEQGDSAMYLCASSPQRHLTDTQYFGPGTRLTVL.

The rearrangement links TRBV10-3 to TRBJ1-2, with 7 bases matching TRBD1. Germline CDR1 reads ENHRY; CDR2 reads SYGVKD. J lost 6 bases, V lost 2 bases, and 3 bases had no gene match. The CDR3 loop spans 13 amino acids. This CDR3 is CAISEDRVNGYTF. CDR3 bases: TGTGCCATCAGTGAGGACAGGGTTAATGGCTACACCTTC.

V and J are TRBV24-1 and TRBJ2-3; D is perhaps TRBD1 or TRBD2 (5 bases each). CDR1 is KGHDR, CDR2 SFDVKD, per germline. V lost 3 bases to trimming and J lost 4 bases, with 13 bases between them. CDR3 length: 15 amino acids. The CDR3 DNA sequence: TGTGCCACCAGTGATGAGGGGATGCATGCAGATACGCAGTATTTT. Its translation: CATSDEGMHADTQYF.

The J gene is TRBJ1-5, the V gene TRBV28, with D possibly matching TRBD1 (5 bases). The CDR3 consists of 14 residues. Germline loops: CDR1 MDHEN, CDR2 SYDVKM. V was shortened by 3 bases and J by 2 bases, with 8 bases between the two germline ends. CDR3 DNA: TGTGCCAGCAGTTTCAGGGTTCGCAATCAGCCCCAGCATTTT. Protein: CASSFRVRNQPQHF.

This sequence joins TRBV19 and TRBJ1-3, with D unresolved. With 6 bases removed from V and 0 bases from J, the gap between germline ends came to 15 bases. CDR3 length equals 16 residues. Germline V CDR1 and CDR2: LNHDA, SQIVND (reference sequence). The CDR3 loop reads CASRRGTASSGNTIYF. CDR3 in DNA: TGTGCCAGTAGGAGAGGAACAGCATCCTCTGGAAACACCATATATTTT.

V gene TRBV4-2 combines with J gene TRBJ2-7; D unclear. The V end lost 0 bases, the J end lost 2 bases, and 14 bases lay between the germline ends. Germline values: CDR1 LGHNA, CDR2 YNFKEQ. The CDR3 is made up of 16 amino acids. Written as DNA, the CDR3 is TGTGCCAGCAGCCAAGATCTCAGCGCAACCCCCTACGAGCAGTACTTC. Translated: CASSQDLSATPYEQYF.

The V and J genes are TRBV5-1 and TRBJ2-4, with 8 bases fitting TRBD2. V trimming: 0 bases; J trimming: 1 base; junction bases outside the gene matches: 3. CDR1 and CDR2 (germline): SGHRS, YFSETQ. This CDR3 has 16 amino acids. The CDR3 is CASSLAGGPAKNIQYF. The CDR3 nucleotides are TGCGCCAGCAGCTTGGCGGGAGGGCCGGCCAAAAACATTCAGTACTTC.

V and J are TRBV14 and TRBJ2-5; 7 bases align to TRBD1. The CDR3 has 13 residues. Germline lookup yields CDR1 SGHDN and CDR2 FVKESK. J gave up 4 bases and V 5 bases, and 4 bases lay outside the gene matches. CDR3 loop: CASSDNRGETQYF. The CDR3 nucleotides are TGTGCCAGCAGCGACAACAGGGGAGAGACCCAGTACTTC.

The chain uses TRBV4-2 and TRBJ1-3; D is unresolved. V was clipped by 0 bases and J by 8 bases, with 14 bases between them. This CDR3 is 15 amino acids long. The germline V gene has CDR1 LGHNA and CDR2 YNFKEQ. CDR3 bases: TGTGCCAGCAGCCAAGAAAGACCATCTGGGGACACCATATATTTT. It translates to CASSQERPSGDTIYF.

A note on this clone: Other DNA sequences of this sample code for an identical CDR3. J is TRBJ2-5 and V is TRBV7-2; 11 nucleotides line up with TRBD2. Germline CDR1 SGHTA, CDR2 FQGNSA. The V segment lost 1 base and the J segment 2 bases; nucleotides outside the gene matches: 0. CDR3 length: 15 amino acids. CDR3 coding DNA: TGTGCCAGCAGCTTAGGACTAGCGGGGCAAGAGACCCAGTACTTC. This codes for CASSLGLAGQETQYF. The full variable domain, with the rest looked up from reference TRBV7-2 and TRBJ2-5, is GAGVSQSPSNKVTEKGKDVELRCDPISGHTALYWYRQSLGQGLEFLIYFQGNSAPDKSGLPSDRFSAERTGGSVSTLTIQRTQQEDSAVYLCASSLGLAGQETQYFGPGTRLLVL.

This rearrangement joins TRBV29-1 to TRBJ2-7, with D possibly matching TRBD2 (6 bases). V was shortened by 4 bases and J by 3 bases, with 10 bases between the two germline ends. Per the germline V gene, CDR1 is SQVTM and CDR2 is ANQGSEA. This CDR3 has 12 residues. This CDR3 is CSVVQGGYEQYF. DNA for the CDR3: TGCAGCGTTGTTCAGGGAGGCTACGAGCAGTACTTC.

This rearrangement joins TRBV3-1 (or the pseudogene TRBV3-2) to TRBJ1-6; no clear D. Deletions cut 2 bases from V and 5 bases from J, with 7 bases between. CDR3 length equals 14 residues. The germline V gene has CDR1 LGHDT and CDR2 YNNKEL (reference sequence). The CDR3 protein is CASSQREDNSPLHF. The CDR3 DNA follows: TGTGCCAGCAGCCAACGGGAGGATAATTCACCCCTCCACTTT.

The chain has TRBV3-1 (or the pseudogene TRBV3-2) and TRBJ2-5; D could derive from TRBD1 or TRBD2 (5 bases each). V lost 0 bases, J lost 5 bases, and 10 bases lay in between. The CDR3 length is 14 residues. Germline V gene sequence: CDR1 LGHDT, CDR2 YNNKEL (reference sequence). This CDR3 is CASSQDWGRETQYF. Written as DNA, the CDR3 is TGTGCCAGCAGCCAAGATTGGGGACGGGAGACCCAGTACTTC.

The chain joins TRBV11-3 to TRBJ2-4; perhaps TRBD2 as D (5 bases). Trimming took 5 bases from V and 3 from J, leaving 8 bases between them. The CDR3 covers 13 residues. Germline V gene sequence: CDR1 SGHNT, CDR2 YENEEA. For the CDR3, the DNA is TGTGCCAGCAGCAAGGGAGTCAAAAACATTCAGTACTTC. Protein product: CASSKGVKNIQYF.

This clone was seen a handful of times. CDR3 nucleotides: TGTGCCACCAGTGACGCCGAGGGGGCGTCTGGGGCCAACGTCCTGACTTTC. Encoded protein: CATSDAEGASGANVLTF. This chain connects TRBV24-1 to TRBJ2-6, with 7 positions matching TRBD1. There are 17 residues in the CDR3. V was clipped by 4 bases and J by 1 base; unmatched bases: 6. Germline loops: CDR1 KGHDR, CDR2 SFDVKD.

The V and J genes are TRBV7-2 and TRBJ1-1, with 7 bases lining up with TRBD1. The ends lost 5 bases at V and 0 bases at J; junction bases unmatched: 9. CDR1 is SGHTA, CDR2 FQGNSA, per germline. The CDR3 consists of 16 residues. The CDR3 spells CASSPGYRGMNTEAFF. The CDR3 DNA sequence: TGTGCCAGCAGCCCCGGGTACAGGGGAATGAACACTGAAGCTTTCTTT.

The chain couples TRBV11-3 to TRBJ2-7, with 8 bases lining up with TRBD2. The V gene's germline CDR1 is SGHNT and CDR2 YENEEA. V dropped 6 bases and J dropped 2; count of bases not matched to a gene: 9. This CDR3 comprises 15 residues. This chain's CDR3 is CASRNSEAGAYEQYF. DNA of the CDR3: TGTGCCAGCAGAAACAGCGAAGCGGGAGCCTACGAGCAGTACTTC.